A single sample is the source of the 24 T cell receptor beta chains below, sequenced in a study of blood T cell repertoires in COVID-19. Repertoires were generated with immunoSEQ multiplex PCR, while TCRdb's copy carries only in-frame clones and drops some. The sample comprises approximately 84,000 clones, around three quarters of which are singletons, and approximately 5.4% rests with the top ten. Sample: peripheral blood. The origin of the receptors is a man aged 45-65 years with active or convalescent COVID-19.

The V gene is TRBV19, the J gene TRBJ2-7, with 12 bases that match TRBD2. V gave up 10 bases and J gave up 7 bases; unmatched junction bases: 5. CDR1 and CDR2 from the germline V gene are LNHDA and SQIVND (reference sequence). The CDR3 loop spans 12 amino acids. The CDR3 loop is CAKTSGGEEQYF. CDR3 DNA sequence: TGTGCCAAGACTAGCGGGGGTGAAGAGCAGTACTTC.

This clone was counted a few times. V usage is TRBV24-1 and J usage is TRBJ1-5, with 10 bases identical to TRBD1. The CDR3 runs to 16 residues. The ends lost 3 bases at V and 5 bases at J; junction bases unmatched: 6. Germline V CDR1 and CDR2: KGHDR, SFDVKD. The DNA of the CDR3 is TGTGCCACCAGTGATACTCGACAGGGGGCCTATCAGCCCCAGCATTTT. It yields the protein CATSDTRQGAYQPQHF.

CDR3 in DNA: TGTGCCAGCAGCTTAACGGGGGGGCCGGGAGATACGCAGTATTTT. This translates into CASSLTGGPGDTQYF. The J gene is TRBJ2-3, the V gene TRBV7-3, with a tentative D call TRBD2 (7 bases). CDR3 length: 15 amino acids. V was trimmed by 0 bases and J by 5 bases, leaving 12 bases between them. Germline CDR1 SGHTA, CDR2 FQGTGA.

The gene calls are TRBV24-1 and TRBJ2-5; 11 bases fit TRBD1. The CDR3 loop spans 17 amino acids. After removal of 5 bases from V and 0 bases from J, the junction contained 7 bases not matched to a gene. Germline CDR1 is KGHDR and CDR2 is SFDVKD. In DNA, the CDR3 is TGTGCCACCAGTGCCCCCGGACAGGGGGCGTACCAAGAGACCCAGTACTTC. Residues: CATSAPGQGAYQETQYF.

This chain joins TRBV27 and TRBJ2-1; 8 nucleotides agree with TRBD1. The CDR3 spans 15 residues. The germline gives CDR1 MNHEY, CDR2 SMNVEV (reference sequence). V lost 6 bases, J lost 5 bases, and 9 bases stayed unmatched. CDR3: CASRATRGPDNEQFF. The CDR3 DNA reads as TGTGCCAGCAGGGCGACCAGGGGGCCGGACAATGAGCAGTTCTTC.

The chain joins TRBV5-1 to TRBJ2-1, with D tentatively TRBD2 (6 bases). Germline lookup yields CDR1 SGHRS and CDR2 YFSETQ. With 0 bases removed from V and 3 bases from J, the gap between germline ends came to 10 bases. The CDR3 consists of 15 residues. CDR3: CASSLGLGDYNEQFF. In DNA form, the CDR3 reads TGCGCCAGCAGCTTGGGACTAGGCGACTACAATGAGCAGTTCTTC.

The chain is built from TRBV2 and TRBJ1-2; 9 bases are shared with TRBD1. This CDR3 is 13 amino acids long. J gave up 8 bases and V 6 bases, and 7 bases lay outside the gene matches. Germline V lookup: CDR1 SNHLY, CDR2 FYNNEI. The CDR3 protein is CASRTDRGEGYTF. CDR3 nucleotide sequence: TGTGCCAGCAGGACGGACAGGGGAGAGGGCTACACCTTC.

J is TRBJ2-1 and V is TRBV11-3; D not certain. Germline CDR1 reads SGHNT; CDR2 reads YENEEA. V dropped 0 bases and J dropped 10 bases, with 16 bases sitting between them. The CDR3 extends over 15 amino acids. The CDR3 here is CASSLDLNSRGEQFF. For the CDR3, the DNA is TGTGCCAGCAGCTTAGATTTGAATAGCCGAGGCGAGCAGTTCTTC.

This chain connects TRBV7-8 to TRBJ1-3; D unclear. Germline V gene sequence: CDR1 SGHVS, CDR2 FQNEAQ. The CDR3 length is 10 residues. The V and J ends lost 5 bases and 11 bases respectively, with 7 bases between them. The chain's CDR3 is CASSPVAIYF. The CDR3 bases are TGTGCCAGCAGCCCGGTCGCCATATATTTT. Complete variable domain (other parts from reference TRBV7-8 and TRBJ1-3): GAGVSQSPRYKVAKRGQDVALRCDPISGHVSLFWYQQALGQGPEFLTYFQNEAQLDKSGLPSDRFFAERPEGSVSTLKIQRTQQEDSAVYLCASSPVAIYFGEGSWLTVV.

CDR3 coding DNA: TGTGCCAGCAGCCAACAGGGGTCCTTTAACTATGGCTACACCTTC. Translating it yields CASSQQGSFNYGYTF. This chain joins TRBV6-5 and TRBJ1-2; 7 bases match TRBD1. This CDR3 has 15 amino acids. J lost 1 base, V lost 6 bases, and 8 bases had no gene match. CDR1 MNHEY and CDR2 SVGAGI come from the germline V gene.

This clone has more than one count but fewer than ten. This chain connects TRBV6-5 to TRBJ1-2; 8 nucleotides line up with TRBD1. CDR1 and CDR2 (germline): MNHEY, SVGAGI. With 6 bases clipped from V and 2 bases from J, the junction kept 8 bases outside the gene matches. The CDR3 covers 15 residues. The CDR3: CASRPGTGLNYGYTF. The CDR3 DNA reads TGTGCCAGCAGGCCCGGGACAGGACTGAACTATGGCTACACCTTC.

This rearrangement joins TRBV7-9 to TRBJ2-3; 13 nucleotides match TRBD2. The CDR3 loop spans 15 amino acids. After removal of 5 bases from V and 6 bases from J, the junction contained 5 bases not matched to a gene. Germline assignment: CDR1 SEHNR and CDR2 FQNEAQ (reference sequence). The CDR3 region is CASSQPGLAGDTQYF. In DNA, the CDR3 is TGTGCCAGCAGCCAGCCGGGACTAGCGGGGGATACGCAGTATTTT.

The chain carries TRBV28 and TRBJ2-3; 9 positions match TRBD1. Germline V lookup: CDR1 MDHEN, CDR2 SYDVKM. This CDR3 has 15 amino acids. The ends lost 4 bases at V and 3 bases at J; junction bases unmatched: 5. CDR3 protein: CASSSLTGGTDTQYF. For the CDR3, the DNA is TGTGCCAGCAGTTCACTGACAGGGGGAACAGATACGCAGTATTTT.

This chain uses TRBV5-1 with TRBJ1-1; TRBD1 matches 8 bases. V gave up 0 bases and J gave up 8 bases; unmatched junction bases: 3. Germline CDR1 SGHRS, CDR2 YFSETQ. The CDR3 extends over 13 amino acids. The CDR3 loop reads CASSLGTGPEAFF. The DNA for the CDR3 is TGCGCCAGCAGCTTGGGGACAGGGCCCGAAGCTTTCTTT.

The chain couples TRBV7-9 to TRBJ1-2, with D tentatively TRBD1 (6 bases). The CDR3 consists of 16 residues. With 4 bases removed from V and 5 bases from J, the gap between germline ends came to 20 bases. Germline V gene lookup returns CDR1 SEHNR and CDR2 FQNEAQ (reference sequence). The CDR3 sequence: CASSSADSLGMYGYTF. CDR3 DNA: TGTGCCAGCAGCTCCGCGGACAGTTTAGGGATGTATGGCTACACCTTC.

The chain employs TRBV30 and TRBJ2-1; D may be TRBD1 (6 bases). Germline values: CDR1 GTSNPN, CDR2 SVGIG (reference sequence). The CDR3 has 15 residues. Trimming took 1 base from V and 0 from J, leaving 10 bases between them. CDR3 sequence: CAWSEGGSSYNEQFF. CDR3 DNA sequence: TGTGCCTGGAGTGAAGGGGGTAGCTCCTACAATGAGCAGTTCTTC.

This clone has only a few counts. The rearrangement uses TRBV7-9 and TRBJ1-1; D uncertain. The V gene's germline CDR1 is SEHNR and CDR2 FQNEAQ (reference sequence). Between the trimmed V and J ends, which lost 5 bases and 5 bases, there was a span of 9 bases. The length of the CDR3 is 12 residues. CDR3 in DNA: TGTGCCAGCAGCCACCCAGGAACTGAAGCTTTCTTT. It is translated as CASSHPGTEAFF.

The V and J genes are TRBV30 and TRBJ2-1, with 14 bases that match TRBD2. CDR3 size: 15 residues. The germline gives CDR1 GTSNPN, CDR2 SVGIG (reference sequence). J gave up 9 bases and V 5 bases, and 9 bases lay outside the gene matches. Here the CDR3 DNA reads TGTGCCTGGGGGACTAGCGGGGGCCCGAGGGGTGAGCAGTTCTTC. Protein: CAWGTSGGPRGEQFF.

This chain uses TRBV7-9 with TRBJ1-1, with D tentatively TRBD1 (6 bases). The CDR3 runs 18 residues. Germline V gene data show CDR1 as SEHNR and CDR2 as FQNEAQ (reference sequence). Trimming removed 5 bases from V and 1 base from J, with 23 bases in between. This CDR3 is CASSRRPGHLERNTEAFF. In DNA form, the CDR3 reads TGTGCCAGCAGCCGTCGACCGGGACACCTCGAGAGGAACACTGAAGCTTTCTTT.

J is TRBJ1-2 and V is TRBV6-5; D perhaps matches TRBD1 (6 bases). Trimming stripped 5 bases from V and 1 base from J, with 8 bases between. The CDR3 has 13 residues. Per the germline V gene, CDR1 is MNHEY and CDR2 is SVGAGI. The CDR3, as DNA: TGTGCCAGCAGTCGACAGGTTAACTATGGCTACACCTTC. Translating it yields CASSRQVNYGYTF.

This clone was observed many times. The gene calls are TRBV3-1 (or the pseudogene TRBV3-2) and TRBJ2-3; TRBD1 is a possible D gene (6 bases). Trimming pared 2 bases from V and 0 bases from J, leaving 12 bases between. Germline V gene lookup returns CDR1 LGHDT and CDR2 YNNKEL (reference sequence). There are 16 residues in the CDR3. The CDR3 nucleotides read TGTGCCAGCAGCCAAACTGGACAGAGTAGCACAGATACGCAGTATTTT. It codes for CASSQTGQSSTDTQYF.

This clone was seen only a few times. The chain is built from TRBV21-1 and TRBJ1-2; the table's D call, TRBD1, has no DNA check behind it. TRBV21-1 is a pseudogene. The length of the CDR3 is 19 residues. The CDR3 reads CASSPPMGEGQGENYGYTF. CDR3 nucleotides: TGTGCCAGCAGCCCGCCAATGGGTGAGGGACAGGGGGAGAACTATGGCTACACCTTC.

V usage is TRBV7-3 and J usage is TRBJ1-2; no clear D. The CDR3 runs to 13 residues. Germline V gives CDR1 SGHTA, CDR2 FQGTGA. Trimming removed 5 bases from V and 0 bases from J, with 7 bases in between. CDR3 residues: CASSPASNYGYTF. CDR3 nucleotides: TGTGCCAGCAGCCCCGCGTCTAACTATGGCTACACCTTC.

This clone appeared a single time. V and J are TRBV6-4 and TRBJ2-2; 7 positions agree with TRBD1. Germline CDR1 MRHNA, CDR2 SNTAGT. The CDR3 contains 15 residues. J was trimmed by 5 bases and V by 1 base; bases with no gene match: 4. CDR3 residues: CASSDYGRGTGELFF. CDR3 DNA: TGTGCCAGCAGTGACTACGGCAGGGGGACCGGGGAGCTGTTTTTT.